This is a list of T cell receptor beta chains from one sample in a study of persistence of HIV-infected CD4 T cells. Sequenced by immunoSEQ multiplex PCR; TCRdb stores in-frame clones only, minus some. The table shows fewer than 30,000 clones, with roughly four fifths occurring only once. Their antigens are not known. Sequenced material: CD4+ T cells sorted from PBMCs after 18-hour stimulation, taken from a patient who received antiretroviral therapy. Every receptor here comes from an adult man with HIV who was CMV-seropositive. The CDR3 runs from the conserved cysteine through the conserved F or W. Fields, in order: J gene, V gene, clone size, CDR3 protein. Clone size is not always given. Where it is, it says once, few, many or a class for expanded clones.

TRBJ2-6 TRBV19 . CASKHVSGANVLTF
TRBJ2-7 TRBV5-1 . CASRWDRVTEQYF
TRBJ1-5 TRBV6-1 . CASSEAAGYSQPQHF
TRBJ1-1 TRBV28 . CASSLMGQITEAFF
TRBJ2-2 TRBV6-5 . CASSKPGELFF
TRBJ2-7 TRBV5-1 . CASSLSPQVAYEQYF
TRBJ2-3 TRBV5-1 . CASSFRDTDTQYF
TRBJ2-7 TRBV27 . CASRSPSGIGGPYEQYF
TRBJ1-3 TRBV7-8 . CASSPGTGNTIYF
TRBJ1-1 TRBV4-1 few CASSQGPGTEAFF
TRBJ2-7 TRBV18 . CASSQGGTGPPEQYF
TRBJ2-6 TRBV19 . CASTDPGQGLAGANVLTF
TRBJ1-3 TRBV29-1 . CSVKQGTGNTIYF
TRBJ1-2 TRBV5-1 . CASSPQVGSNYGYTF
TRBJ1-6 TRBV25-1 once CASSAYNSPLHF
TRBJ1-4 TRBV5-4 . CASSLEKGTASEKLFF
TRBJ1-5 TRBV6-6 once CASTPGGTPQHF
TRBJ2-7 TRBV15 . CATSRDLPKRDEQYF
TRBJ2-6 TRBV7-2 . CASSPNRDSGANVLTF
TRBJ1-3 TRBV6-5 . CASTGYSLNTIYF
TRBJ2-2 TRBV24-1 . CATSDAGTYTGELFF
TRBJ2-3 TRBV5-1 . CASSNATGMTQYF
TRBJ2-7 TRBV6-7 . CASSLLINGPDYEQCF
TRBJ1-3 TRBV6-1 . CASSGGTPVSGNTIYF
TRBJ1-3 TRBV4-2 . CASSHPSSNTIYF
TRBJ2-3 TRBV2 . CASSEGIQGDTDTQYF
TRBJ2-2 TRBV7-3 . CASRVGGGELFF
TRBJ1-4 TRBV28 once CASAVGGSTNEKLFF
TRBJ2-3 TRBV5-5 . CASSLAGGTFGVTQYF
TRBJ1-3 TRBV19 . CASSTQISGNTIYF
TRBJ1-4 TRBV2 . CASTGTENEKLFF
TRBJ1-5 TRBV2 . CASSPLQGDSNQPQHF
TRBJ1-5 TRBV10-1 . CASICRGNQPQHF
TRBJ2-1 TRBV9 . CASSHSGGLSSYNEQFF
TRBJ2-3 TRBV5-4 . CASTIAGGRDTQYF
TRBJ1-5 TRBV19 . CASSPPLGTYQPQHF
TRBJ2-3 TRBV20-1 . CSASSSGAPGGTDTQYF
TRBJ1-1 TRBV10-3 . CAISAGTGGALAEAFF
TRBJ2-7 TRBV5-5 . CASSSFVGVLSYEQYF
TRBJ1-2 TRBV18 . CASSPEGHGYTF
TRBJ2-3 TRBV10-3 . CAISEAEYSSTDTQYF
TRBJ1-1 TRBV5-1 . CASSSTANTEAFF
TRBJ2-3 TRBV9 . CASSSGQGGPDTQYF
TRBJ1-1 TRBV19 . CASRALAGTEAFF
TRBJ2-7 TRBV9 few CASSVSVDSLYEQYF
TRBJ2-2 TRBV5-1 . CASRPGTGDTGELFF
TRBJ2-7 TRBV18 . CASSPTGSGEQYF
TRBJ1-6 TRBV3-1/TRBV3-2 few CASSLREDNSPLHF
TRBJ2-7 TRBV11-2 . CASSLLVERDSFYEQYF
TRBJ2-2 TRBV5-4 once CASLTDGSNTGELFF
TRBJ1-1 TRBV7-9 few CASSRGNTEAFF
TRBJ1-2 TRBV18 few CASTDRASGYTF
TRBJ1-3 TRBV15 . CATSRDPGSGNTIYF
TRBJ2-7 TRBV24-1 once CATSDSPGQGSYEQYF
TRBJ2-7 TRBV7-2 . CASSLGYRGDDYEQYF
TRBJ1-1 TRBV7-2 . CASRRGGTNTEAFF
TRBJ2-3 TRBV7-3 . CASSLTGAITDTQYF
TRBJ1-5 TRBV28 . CASSSRSPQHF